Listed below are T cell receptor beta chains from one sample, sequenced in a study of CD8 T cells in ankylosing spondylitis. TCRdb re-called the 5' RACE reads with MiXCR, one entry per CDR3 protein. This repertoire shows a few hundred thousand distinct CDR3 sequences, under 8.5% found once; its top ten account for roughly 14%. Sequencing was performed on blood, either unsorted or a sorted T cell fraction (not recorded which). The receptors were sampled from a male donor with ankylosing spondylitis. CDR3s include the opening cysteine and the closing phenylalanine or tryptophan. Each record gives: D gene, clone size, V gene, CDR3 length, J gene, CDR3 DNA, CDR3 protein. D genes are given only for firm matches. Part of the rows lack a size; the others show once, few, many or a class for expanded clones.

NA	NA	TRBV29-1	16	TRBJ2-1	TGCAGCGTTGAAGGGGGTCTAGTCCCCTCGCTCGATGAGCAGTTCTTC	CSVEGGLVPSLDEQFF
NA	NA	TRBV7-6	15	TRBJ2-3	TGTGCCAGCAGCTTAGCCACCCATAGCACAGATACGCAGTATTTT	CASSLATHSTDTQYF
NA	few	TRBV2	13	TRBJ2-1	TGTGCCAGCACCACGGGCTATTACAATGAGCAGTTCTTC	CASTTGYYNEQFF
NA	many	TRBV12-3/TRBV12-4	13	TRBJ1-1	TGTGCCAGCAGTTTGGCGGGAGTCACTGAAGCTTTCTTT	CASSLAGVTEAFF
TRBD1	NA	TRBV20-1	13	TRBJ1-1	TGCAGTGCCATCGACAGGGGGTATAGTGAAGCTTTCTTT	CSAIDRGYSEAFF
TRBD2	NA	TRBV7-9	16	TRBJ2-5	TGTGCCAGCAGCTTAGAGGTAGTAGCGGGGAGCGAGACCCAGTACTTC	CASSLEVVAGSETQYF
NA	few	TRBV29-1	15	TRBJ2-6	TGCAGCGTGGGGGACCTGGACTCTGGGGCCAACGTCCTGACTTTC	CSVGDLDSGANVLTF
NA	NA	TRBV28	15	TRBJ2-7	TGTGCCAGCAGTCCTACTCTGCGGAGCCCCTACGAGCAGTACTTC	CASSPTLRSPYEQYF
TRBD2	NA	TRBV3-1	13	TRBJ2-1	TGTGCCAGCAGCCGCGGGAGTCGCAATGAGCAGTTCTTC	CASSRGSRNEQFF
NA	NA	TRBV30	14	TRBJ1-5	TGTGCCTGGAGTCCTGGCAATAGCAATCAGCCCCAGCATTTT	CAWSPGNSNQPQHF
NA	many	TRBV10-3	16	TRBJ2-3	TGTGCCATCAGTGGGGCTAACCCCGGAGGCACAGATACGCAGTATTTT	CAISGANPGGTDTQYF
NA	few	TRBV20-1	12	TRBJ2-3	TGCAGCGAAGGGACGACGGGGGATACGCAGTATTTT	CSEGTTGDTQYF
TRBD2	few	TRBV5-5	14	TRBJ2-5	TGTGCCAGCAGCCCTAGCGGGAGAAGGCAGACCCAGTACTTC	CASSPSGRRQTQYF
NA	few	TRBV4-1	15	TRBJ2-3	TGCGCCAGCAGCCAAGAAGCGGCCTTCACAGATACGCAGTATTTT	CASSQEAAFTDTQYF
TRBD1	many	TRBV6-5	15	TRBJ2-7	TGTGCCAGCAGTTTTACCGGGACAGGGACCTACGAGCAGTACTTC	CASSFTGTGTYEQYF
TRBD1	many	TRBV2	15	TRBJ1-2	TGTGCCAGCAGAGGGGACAGCGCGGGTCTCGGTGGCTACACCTTC	CASRGDSAGLGGYTF
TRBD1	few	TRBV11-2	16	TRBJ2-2	TGTGCCAGCAGCTTAGTGGGACAGGACAACACCGGGGAGCTGTTTTTT	CASSLVGQDNTGELFF
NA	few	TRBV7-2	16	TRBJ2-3	TGTGCCAGCAGCCCAAGAGCGGTTAAGGGAGCAGATACGCAGTATTTT	CASSPRAVKGADTQYF
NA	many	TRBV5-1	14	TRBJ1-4	TGCGCCAGCAGCTTGGCGGCAGGAAATGAAAAACTGTTTTTT	CASSLAAGNEKLFF
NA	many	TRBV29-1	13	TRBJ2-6	TGCAGCGTTGCAGGGTCTGGGGCCAACGTCCTGACTTTC	CSVAGSGANVLTF
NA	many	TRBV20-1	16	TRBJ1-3	TGCAGTGCTTTGAATCCGGCCCCGGACTCTGGAAACACCATATATTTT	CSALNPAPDSGNTIYF
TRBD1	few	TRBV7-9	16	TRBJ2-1	TGTGCCAGCAGCCCCGGAGGGACAGGGTCCTACAATGAGCAGTTCTTC	CASSPGGTGSYNEQFF